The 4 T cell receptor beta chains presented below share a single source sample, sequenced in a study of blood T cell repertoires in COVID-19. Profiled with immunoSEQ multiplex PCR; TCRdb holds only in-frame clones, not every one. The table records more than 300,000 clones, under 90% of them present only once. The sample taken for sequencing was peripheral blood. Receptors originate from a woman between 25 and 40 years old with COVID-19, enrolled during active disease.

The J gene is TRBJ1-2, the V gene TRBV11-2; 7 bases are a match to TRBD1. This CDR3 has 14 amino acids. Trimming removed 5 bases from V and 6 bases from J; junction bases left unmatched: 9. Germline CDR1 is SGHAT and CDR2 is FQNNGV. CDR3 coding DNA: TGTGCCAGCAGCATCGGGACAGAATATGATGGCTACACCTTC. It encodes CASSIGTEYDGYTF.

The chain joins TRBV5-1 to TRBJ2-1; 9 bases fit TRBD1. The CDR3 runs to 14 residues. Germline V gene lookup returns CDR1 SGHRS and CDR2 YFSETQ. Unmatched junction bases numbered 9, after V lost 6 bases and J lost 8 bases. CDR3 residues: CASNLDRGGDEQFF. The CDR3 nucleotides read TGCGCCAGCAACCTGGACAGGGGCGGGGATGAGCAGTTCTTC.

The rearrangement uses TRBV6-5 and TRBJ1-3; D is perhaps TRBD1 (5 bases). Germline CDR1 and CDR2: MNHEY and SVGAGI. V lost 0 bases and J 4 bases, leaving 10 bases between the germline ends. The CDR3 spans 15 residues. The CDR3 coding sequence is TGTGCCAGCAGTTACTCGCGGGGCAGGGGAAACACCATATATTTT. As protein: CASSYSRGRGNTIYF.

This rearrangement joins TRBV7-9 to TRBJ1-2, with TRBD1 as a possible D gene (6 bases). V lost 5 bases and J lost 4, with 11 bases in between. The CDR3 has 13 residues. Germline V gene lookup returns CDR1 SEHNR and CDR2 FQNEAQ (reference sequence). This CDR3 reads CASSTGQRYGYTF. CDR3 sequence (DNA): TGTGCCAGCAGCACAGGACAGCGCTATGGCTACACCTTC. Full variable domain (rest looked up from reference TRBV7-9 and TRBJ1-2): DTGVSQNPRHKITKRGQNVTFRCDPISEHNRLYWYRQTLGQGPEFLTYFQNEAQLEKSRLLSDRFSAERPKGSFSTLEIQRTEQGDSAMYLCASSTGQRYGYTFGSGTRLTVV.